The clone carrying this TCR beta chain was recorded once. One entry per CDR3 protein, called by TCRdb with MiXCR from the 5' RACE reads. The sample has roughly 45,000 distinct CDR3 sequences; about 28% are singletons. This specimen belongs to a study of T-cell memory formation after mild COVID-19. Germline V gene data show CDR1 as LNHDA and CDR2 as SQIVND (reference sequence). Trimming stripped 6 bases from V and 0 bases from J, with 6 bases between. The CDR3 is made up of 12 amino acids. The receptor's source is a man aged 18 to 30 who had mild COVID-19 (a few samples of this study predate the infection). Cell type and time point are not known. This chain uses TRBV19 with TRBJ2-7, with D perhaps matching TRBD1 (5 bases). Sequenced input: PBMCs or a T cell subset sorted from them (not recorded which). Here the CDR3 reads CASRRGSYEQYF. In DNA form, the CDR3 reads TGTGCCAGTAGAAGGGGCTCCTACGAGCAGTACTTC.